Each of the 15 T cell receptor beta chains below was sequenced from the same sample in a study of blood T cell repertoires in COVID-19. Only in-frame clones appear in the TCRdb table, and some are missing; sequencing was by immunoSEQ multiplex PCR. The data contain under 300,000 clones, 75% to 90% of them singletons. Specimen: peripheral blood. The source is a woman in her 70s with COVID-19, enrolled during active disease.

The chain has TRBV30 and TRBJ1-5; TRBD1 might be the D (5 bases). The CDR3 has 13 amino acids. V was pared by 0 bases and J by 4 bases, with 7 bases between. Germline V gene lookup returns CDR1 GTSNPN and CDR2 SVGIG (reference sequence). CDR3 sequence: CAWSVDSNQPQHF. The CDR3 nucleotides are TGTGCCTGGAGTGTAGACAGTAATCAGCCCCAGCATTTT.

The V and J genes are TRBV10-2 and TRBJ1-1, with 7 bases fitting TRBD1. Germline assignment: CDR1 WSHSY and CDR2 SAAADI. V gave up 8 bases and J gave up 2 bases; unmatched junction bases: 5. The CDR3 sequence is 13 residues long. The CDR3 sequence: CASRGQFNTEAFF. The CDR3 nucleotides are TGCGCCAGCCGGGGACAGTTTAACACTGAAGCTTTCTTT.

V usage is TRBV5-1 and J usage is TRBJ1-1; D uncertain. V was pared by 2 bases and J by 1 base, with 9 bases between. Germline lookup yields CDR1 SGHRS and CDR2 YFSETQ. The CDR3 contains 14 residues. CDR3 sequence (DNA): TGCGCCAGCAGCTTCTCCGGGTCGAACACTGAAGCTTTCTTT. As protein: CASSFSGSNTEAFF.

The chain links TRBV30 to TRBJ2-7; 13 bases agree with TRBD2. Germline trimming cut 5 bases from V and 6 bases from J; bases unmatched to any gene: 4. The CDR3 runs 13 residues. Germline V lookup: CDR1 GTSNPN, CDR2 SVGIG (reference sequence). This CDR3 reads CAWETSGGSEQYF. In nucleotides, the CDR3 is TGTGCCTGGGAGACTAGCGGGGGGAGCGAGCAGTACTTC. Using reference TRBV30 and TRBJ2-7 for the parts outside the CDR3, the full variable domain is SQTIHQWPATLVQPVGSPLSLECTVEGTSNPNLYWYRQAAGRGLQLLFYSVGIGQISSEVPQNLSASRPQDRQFILSSKKLLLSDSGFYLCAWETSGGSEQYFGPGTRLTVT.

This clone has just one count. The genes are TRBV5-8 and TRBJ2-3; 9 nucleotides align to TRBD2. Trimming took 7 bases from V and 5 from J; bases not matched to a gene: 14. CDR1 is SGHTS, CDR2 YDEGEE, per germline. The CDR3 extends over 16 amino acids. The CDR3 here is CASDRAGLAGLDTQYF. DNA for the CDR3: TGTGCCAGCGACCGGGCGGGGCTAGCGGGGTTAGATACGCAGTATTTT. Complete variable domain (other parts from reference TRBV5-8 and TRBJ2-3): EAGVTQSPTHLIKTRGQQATLRCSPISGHTSVYWYQQALGLGLQFLLWYDEGEERNRGNFPPRFSGRQFPNYSSELNVNALELEDSALYLCASDRAGLAGLDTQYFGPGTRLTVL.

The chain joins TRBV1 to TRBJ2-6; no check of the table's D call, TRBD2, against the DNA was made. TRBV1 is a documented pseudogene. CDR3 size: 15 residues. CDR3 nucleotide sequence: TGCACCAGCAGCCAAGGGAGAAGTGGGGCCAACGTCCTGACTTTC. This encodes CTSSQGRSGANVLTF.

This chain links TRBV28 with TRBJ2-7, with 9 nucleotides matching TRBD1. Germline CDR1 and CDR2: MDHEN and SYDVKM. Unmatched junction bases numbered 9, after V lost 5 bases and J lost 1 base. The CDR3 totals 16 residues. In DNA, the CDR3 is TGTGCCAGCAGTCCCTTAGACAGGGGGAGATCCTACGAGCAGTACTTC. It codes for CASSPLDRGRSYEQYF.

CDR3 amino acids: CASSLGGFSTDTQYF. As DNA, the CDR3 is TGCGCCAGCAGCTTGGGAGGGTTTAGCACAGATACGCAGTATTTT. This chain uses TRBV5-1 with TRBJ2-3, with D perhaps TRBD2 (5 bases). CDR1 and CDR2 (germline): SGHRS, YFSETQ. CDR3 length: 15 residues. V gave up 0 bases and J gave up 0 bases, with 8 bases separating them.

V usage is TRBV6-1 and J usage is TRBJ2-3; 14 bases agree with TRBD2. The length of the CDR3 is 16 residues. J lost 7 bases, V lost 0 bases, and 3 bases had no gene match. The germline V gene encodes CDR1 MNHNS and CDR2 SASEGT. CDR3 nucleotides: TGTGCCAGCAGTGAAGCGACTAGCGGGGGGGTAAATACGCAGTATTTT. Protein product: CASSEATSGGVNTQYF.

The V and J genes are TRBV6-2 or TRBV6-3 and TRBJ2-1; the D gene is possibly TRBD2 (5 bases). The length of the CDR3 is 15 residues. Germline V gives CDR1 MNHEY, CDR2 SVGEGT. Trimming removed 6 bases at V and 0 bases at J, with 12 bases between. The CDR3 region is CASSLPGSSYNEQFF. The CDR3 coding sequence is TGTGCCAGCAGCCTCCCGGGGAGCTCCTACAATGAGCAGTTCTTC.

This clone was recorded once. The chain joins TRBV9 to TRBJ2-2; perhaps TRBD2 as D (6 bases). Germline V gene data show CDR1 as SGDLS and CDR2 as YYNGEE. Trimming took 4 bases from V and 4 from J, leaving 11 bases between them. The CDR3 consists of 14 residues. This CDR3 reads CASSRREVTGELFF. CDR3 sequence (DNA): TGTGCCAGCAGCCGCAGGGAGGTCACCGGGGAGCTGTTTTTT.

The CDR3 is CASSLTRGGATADTQYF. The CDR3 DNA reads TGTGCCAGTAGTCTTACCCGTGGGGGGGCCACTGCAGATACGCAGTATTTT. J is TRBJ2-3 and V is TRBV19; possible D gene TRBD2, 7 bases. The V end was cut by 5 bases, the J end by 4 bases, with 22 bases between. Germline assignment: CDR1 LNHDA and CDR2 SQIVND (reference sequence). This CDR3 comprises 17 residues.

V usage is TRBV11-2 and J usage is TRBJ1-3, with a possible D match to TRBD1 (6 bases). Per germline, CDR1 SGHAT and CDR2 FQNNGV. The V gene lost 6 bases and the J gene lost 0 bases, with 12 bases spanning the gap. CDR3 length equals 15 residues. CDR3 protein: CASRKTGTSGNTIYF. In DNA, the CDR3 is TGTGCCAGCAGAAAGACAGGTACCTCTGGAAACACCATATATTTT.

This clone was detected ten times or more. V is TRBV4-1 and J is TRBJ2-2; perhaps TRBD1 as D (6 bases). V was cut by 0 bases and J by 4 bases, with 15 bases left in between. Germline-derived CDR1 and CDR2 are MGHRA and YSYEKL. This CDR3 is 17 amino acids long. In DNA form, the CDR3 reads TGCGCCAGCAGCCAAGAAGGACTTAGACAGGCCACCGGGGAGCTGTTTTTT. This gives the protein CASSQEGLRQATGELFF.

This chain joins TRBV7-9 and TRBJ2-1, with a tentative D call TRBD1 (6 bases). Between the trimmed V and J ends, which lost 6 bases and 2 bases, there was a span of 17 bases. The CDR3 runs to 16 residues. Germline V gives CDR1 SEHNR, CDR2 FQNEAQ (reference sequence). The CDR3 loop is CASSQGRTTTYNEQFF. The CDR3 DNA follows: TGTGCCAGCAGTCAGGGGCGGACAACCACCTACAATGAGCAGTTCTTC.